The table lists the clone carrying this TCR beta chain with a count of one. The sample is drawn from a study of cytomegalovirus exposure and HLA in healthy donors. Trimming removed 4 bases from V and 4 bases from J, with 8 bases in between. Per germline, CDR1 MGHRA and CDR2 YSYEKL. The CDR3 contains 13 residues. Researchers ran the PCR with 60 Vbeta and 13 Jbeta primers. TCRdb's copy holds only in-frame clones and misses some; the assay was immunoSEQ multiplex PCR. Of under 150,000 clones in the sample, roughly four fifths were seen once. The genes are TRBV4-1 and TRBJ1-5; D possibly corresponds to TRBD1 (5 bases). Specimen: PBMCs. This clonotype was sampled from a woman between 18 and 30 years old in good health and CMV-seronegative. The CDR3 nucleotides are TGCGCCAGCAGCCGGGGGGTGAATCAGCCCCAGCATTTT. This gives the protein CASSRGVNQPQHF.